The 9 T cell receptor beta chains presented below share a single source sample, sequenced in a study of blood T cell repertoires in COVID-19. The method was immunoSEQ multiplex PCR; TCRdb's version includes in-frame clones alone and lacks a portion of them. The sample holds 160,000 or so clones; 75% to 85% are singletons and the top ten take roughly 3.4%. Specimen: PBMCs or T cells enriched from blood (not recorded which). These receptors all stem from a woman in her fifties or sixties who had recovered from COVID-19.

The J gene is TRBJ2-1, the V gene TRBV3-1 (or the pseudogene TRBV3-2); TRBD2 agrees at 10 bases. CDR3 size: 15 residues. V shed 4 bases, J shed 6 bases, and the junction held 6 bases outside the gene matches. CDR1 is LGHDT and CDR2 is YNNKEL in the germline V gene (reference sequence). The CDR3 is CASSLPTSGVNEQFF. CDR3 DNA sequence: TGTGCCAGCAGCCTTCCTACTAGCGGGGTCAATGAGCAGTTCTTC.

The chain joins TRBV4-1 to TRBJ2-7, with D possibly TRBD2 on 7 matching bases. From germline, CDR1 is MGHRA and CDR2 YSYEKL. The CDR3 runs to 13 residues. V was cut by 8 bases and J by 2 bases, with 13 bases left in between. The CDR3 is CASGRGGPYEQYF. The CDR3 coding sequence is TGCGCCAGCGGTAGGGGGGGGCCCTACGAGCAGTACTTC.

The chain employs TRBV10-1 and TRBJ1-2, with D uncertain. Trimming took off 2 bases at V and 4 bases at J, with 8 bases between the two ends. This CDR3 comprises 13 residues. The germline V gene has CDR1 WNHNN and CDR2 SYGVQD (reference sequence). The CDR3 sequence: CASSEGHLYGYTF. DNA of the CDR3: TGCGCCAGCAGTGAGGGCCATCTCTATGGCTACACCTTC.

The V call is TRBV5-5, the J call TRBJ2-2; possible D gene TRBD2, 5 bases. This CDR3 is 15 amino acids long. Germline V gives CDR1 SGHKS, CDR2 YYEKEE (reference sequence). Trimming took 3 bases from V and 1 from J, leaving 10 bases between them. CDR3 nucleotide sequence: TGTGCCAGCAGCTGGTCGGGGTGGAACACCGGGGAGCTGTTTTTT. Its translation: CASSWSGWNTGELFF. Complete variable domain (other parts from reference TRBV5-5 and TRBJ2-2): DAGVTQSPTHLIKTRGQQVTLRCSPISGHKSVSWYQQVLGQGPQFIFQYYEKEERGRGNFPDRFSARQFPNYSSELNVNALLLGDSALYLCASSWSGWNTGELFFGEGSRLTVL.

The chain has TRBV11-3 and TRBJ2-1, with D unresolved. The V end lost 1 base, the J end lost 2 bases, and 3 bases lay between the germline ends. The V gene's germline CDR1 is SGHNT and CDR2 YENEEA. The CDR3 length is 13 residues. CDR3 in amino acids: CASSLGAYNEQFF. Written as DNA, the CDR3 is TGTGCCAGCAGCTTAGGAGCCTACAATGAGCAGTTCTTC. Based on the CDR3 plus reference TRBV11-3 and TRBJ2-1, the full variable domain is EAGVVQSPRYKIIEKKQPVAFWCNPISGHNTLYWYLQNLGQGPELLIRYENEEAVDDSQLPKDRFSAERLKGVDSTLKIQPAELGDSAVYLCASSLGAYNEQFFGPGTRLTVL.

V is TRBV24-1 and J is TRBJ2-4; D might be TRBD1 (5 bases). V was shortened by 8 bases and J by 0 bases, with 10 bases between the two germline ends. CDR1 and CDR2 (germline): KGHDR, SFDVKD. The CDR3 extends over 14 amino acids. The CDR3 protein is CATMTVLAKNIQYF. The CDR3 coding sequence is TGTGCCACCATGACAGTACTAGCCAAAAACATTCAGTACTTC.

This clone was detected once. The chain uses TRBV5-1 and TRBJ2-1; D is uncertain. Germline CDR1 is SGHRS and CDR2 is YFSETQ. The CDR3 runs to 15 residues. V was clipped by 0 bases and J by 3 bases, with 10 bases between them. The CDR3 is CASSLAGNIYNEQFF. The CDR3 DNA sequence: TGCGCCAGCAGCTTGGCCGGTAATATCTACAATGAGCAGTTCTTC.

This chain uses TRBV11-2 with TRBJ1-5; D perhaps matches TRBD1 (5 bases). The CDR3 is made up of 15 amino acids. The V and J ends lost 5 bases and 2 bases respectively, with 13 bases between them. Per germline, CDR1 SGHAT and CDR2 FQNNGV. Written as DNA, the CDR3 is TGTGCCAGCAGCCCCAGTGGGGCAGGCAATCAGCCCCAGCATTTT. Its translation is CASSPSGAGNQPQHF.

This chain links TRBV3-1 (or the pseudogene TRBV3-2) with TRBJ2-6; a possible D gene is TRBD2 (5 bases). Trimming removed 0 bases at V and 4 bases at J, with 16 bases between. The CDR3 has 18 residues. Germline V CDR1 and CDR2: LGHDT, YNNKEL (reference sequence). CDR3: CASSQEDRSTGGANVLTF. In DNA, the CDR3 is TGTGCCAGCAGCCAAGAAGACCGCTCAACGGGGGGGGCCAACGTCCTGACTTTC.